This TCR beta chain was profiled in a study of blood T cell repertoires in COVID-19. Overall study: Researchers got acute and convalescent COVID-19 samples from the United States, Italy and Spain.

The CDR3 has 10 amino acids. Trimming stripped 5 bases from V and 12 bases from J, with 10 bases between. Per the germline V gene, CDR1 is SQVTM and CDR2 is ANQGSEA. Libraries were prepared by immunoSEQ multiplex PCR; TCRdb keeps only in-frame clonotypes and omits some of them. The data show 500,000 to 600,000 clones, roughly 89% seen once. The gene calls are TRBV29-1 and TRBJ1-4, with a possible D match to TRBD1 (5 bases). The sequenced sample consisted of peripheral blood. The sequence derives from a woman between 45 and 65 years old with COVID-19, enrolled during active disease. The CDR3 DNA is TGCAGCGTTTGGGTAGGGGAACTGTTTTTT. It yields the protein CSVWVGELFF. Using reference TRBV29-1 and TRBJ1-4 for the parts outside the CDR3, the full variable domain is SAVISQKPSRDICQRGTSLTIQCQVDSQVTMMFWYRQQPGQSLTLIATANQGSEATYESGFVIDKFPISRPNLTFSTLTVSNMSPEDSSIYLCSVWVGELFFGSGTQLSVL.